This TCR beta chain stems from a study of shared clonotypes between healthy human individuals. Study context: Aged 18 to 49, the donors were a couple of women and a few men. Findings and caveats of the study: Larger estimated richness was generally seen in naive subsets than in memory subsets. Non-shared clonotypes displayed generation probabilities falling below those of clonotypes present in all four donors.

As to this clone: The antigen is undetermined.

This table comes from immunoSEQ multiplex PCR, and its TCRdb copy is limited to in-frame clones, with some not included. The sample comprises around 2.3 million clones, approximately 94% of which are singletons, and 0.1% to 0.15% rests with the top ten. CDR1 is SEHNR and CDR2 is FQNEAQ in the germline V gene (reference sequence). V lost 2 bases to trimming and J lost 0 bases, with 20 bases between them. This CDR3 has 18 residues. The genes are TRBV7-9 and TRBJ2-7; weak D call: TRBD2 (5 bases). Sequencing was performed on naive CD4+ T cells sorted from blood. Described subset: CD45RA+ positively selected. This TCR was recovered from a man aged 18 to 29 in good health. The CDR3 DNA is TGTGCCAGCAGCTTATCCTTCGGGCTAGCATTGGACTCCTACGAGCAGTACTTC. Translated: CASSLSFGLALDSYEQYF.